This TCR beta chain appears in the sequencing data of a study of blood T cells in healthy people across ages. A second PCR of 7 to 11 cycles used a sample-barcoded 5' primer and a J-beta primer mix. Using its own MiXCR run on the 5' RACE reads, TCRdb lists one record per CDR3 protein. The top ten hold about an eighth of the sample, which has around 990,000 distinct CDR3 sequences, roughly two fifths seen once. V shed 1 base and J shed 5 bases, with 12 bases lying between them. CDR1 and CDR2 (germline): SGHAT, FQNNGV. The CDR3 is 16 amino acids. Material: blood. The sequence was obtained from a man between 18 and 35 years old in good health. The chain couples TRBV11-2 to TRBJ1-6, with D maybe TRBD1 (5 bases). CDR3 sequence reads: CASSLGLQGNNSPLHF. The CDR3 DNA reads TGTGCCAGCAGCTTAGGGCTCCAGGGAAATAATTCACCCCTCCACTTT.